This T cell receptor beta chain was documented in a study of T cell repertoires in cytomegalovirus infection (dated by TCRdb to the late 2010s). The study in broad terms: Donor HLA type was relevant to the analysis, because carriage of CMV infection together with the matching HLA type was indicated by public TCR beta signatures.

In this sample, this clonotype turned up a few times. The antigen this receptor binds is unknown. No base quality values were provided; no much bigger clone lies one nucleotide off. The sample was run on an Illumina HiSeq 1500. Using fastp trimming at Q25 and MiXCR clonotype assembly, TCRdb reanalyzed the public sequencing data and kept in-frame beta chains. Records with the same CDR3 protein are collapsed into one entry carrying the most frequent genes and DNA. This sample holds hundreds of thousands of distinct CDR3 sequences; less than 25% were observed only once. The ten biggest clones cover around 7.6% of the sample. Beyond this particular receptor, the publication reports: In both this cohort and an independent cohort of a few hundred donors, the cumulative frequency of public TCR beta family members distinguished carriers of CMV infection plus the relevant HLA type. The ex vivo response was dominated by HLA-C-restricted CMV-specific TCR beta clonotypes, and the single most frequent clonotype in two of eight donors was supplied by these HLA-C-restricted clonotypes.

Taken from the germline V gene, the CDR1 and CDR2 loops are MNHEY and SVGEGT. V is pared back by 10 bases and J by 0 bases, with 12 bases lying between the germline termini. Including cysteine and phenylalanine, the CDR3 has 13 amino acids. Of all the DNA, just the CDR3 is kept, 39 bases in frame from base 1. The source of this sequence is a human donor in good health (CMV status not recorded). Some clones in this sample may be carry-over from other donors' samples. The chain uses TRBV6-2 or TRBV6-3 and TRBJ1-2; no D gene is confidently identified. Material for sequencing was CD8+ T cells from PBMCs. The CDR3 region reads CAILGGTNYGYTF. At the DNA level, the sequence is TGTGCCATCCTAGGCGGGACTAACTATGGCTACACCTTC.